This is a list of T cell receptor beta chains from one sample in a study of cytomegalovirus exposure and HLA in healthy donors. The protocol was immunoSEQ multiplex PCR, while the TCRdb copy is restricted to in-frame clones and leaves out a portion. The data show 55,000 to 85,000 clones, 94% seen once. Material for sequencing was PBMCs. These receptors were collected from a woman under 30 in good health and CMV-seronegative. Each CDR3 is given with its conserved first and last residue.

J gene: TRBJ2-1
V gene: TRBV27
CDR3 protein: CASSGLGGGLPRIINEQFF

J gene: TRBJ2-5
V gene: TRBV5-4
CDR3 protein: CASSGNLGGQETQYF

J gene: TRBJ1-4
V gene: TRBV29-1
CDR3 protein: CSVGEQGAREKLFF

J gene: TRBJ2-5
V gene: TRBV29-1
CDR3 protein: CSVETGETQYF

J gene: TRBJ2-7
V gene: TRBV4-1
CDR3 protein: CASSQADREPYEQYF

J gene: TRBJ2-5
V gene: TRBV12-5
CDR3 protein: CASDPLGQREETQYF

J gene: TRBJ2-2
V gene: TRBV5-6
CDR3 protein: CASSRRQTNTGELFF

J gene: TRBJ2-1
V gene: TRBV29-1
CDR3 protein: CSVSDRGIKNEQFF

J gene: TRBJ2-7
V gene: TRBV28
CDR3 protein: CASMEGGEQYF

J gene: TRBJ1-1
V gene: TRBV4-2
CDR3 protein: CASRDQQGINSEAFF

J gene: TRBJ2-1
V gene: TRBV4-2
CDR3 protein: CASSQDLLGRAYNEQFF

J gene: TRBJ2-3
V gene: TRBV9
CDR3 protein: CASSALSGGAKDTQYF

J gene: TRBJ2-1
V gene: TRBV7-9
CDR3 protein: CASSLSSSGRARYNEQFF

J gene: TRBJ2-2
V gene: TRBV12-2
CDR3 protein: CASRLAQTGELFF

J gene: TRBJ1-2
V gene: TRBV28
CDR3 protein: CASSLYGNSFF

J gene: TRBJ1-1
V gene: TRBV27
CDR3 protein: CASSLSGTMVAFF